Listed below are T cell receptor beta chains from one sample, sequenced in a study of beta chain features in type 1 diabetes. Profiled with immunoSEQ multiplex PCR; TCRdb holds only in-frame clones, not every one. Here the sample spans 600,000 or so clones, about an eighth being singletons. Sequenced input: naive CD4+ T cells from blood. The receptors here all came from a man in his thirties or forties with type 1 diabetes. The CDR3 runs from the conserved cysteine through the conserved F or W. Part of the rows lack a size; the others show once, few, many or a class for expanded clones.

TRBV7-2,few,TRBJ1-6,CASSLNWGAANSPLHF
TRBV13,few,TRBJ1-4,CASSLTMGTNEKLFF
TRBV7-2,-,TRBJ2-7,CASSPGTGIYEQYF
TRBV7-2,-,TRBJ2-1,CASSLLSGGPYNEQFF
TRBV6-1,few,TRBJ2-5,CASSGRDLGGETQYF
TRBV11-2,few,TRBJ1-4,CASSLDRRQRLFF
TRBV27,-,TRBJ2-5,CASSPRTGILETQYF
TRBV5-6,few,TRBJ1-3,CASSYGRPPGNTIYF
TRBV30,few,TRBJ1-2,CAWSSKDRAYNYGYTF
TRBV7-9,-,TRBJ2-7,CASSLASATYEQYF
TRBV4-3,few,TRBJ2-7,CASSQEGGTSSSYEQYF
TRBV2,-,TRBJ1-5,CASSESGPGSNQPQHF
TRBV15,-,TRBJ1-4,CATSRVGLGDEKLFF
TRBV2,-,TRBJ1-3,CASSLGQYAGNTIYF
TRBV5-4,few,TRBJ2-6,CASSLPGGTAGANVLTF
TRBV2,few,TRBJ1-2,CASSDRLSGYTF
TRBV5-1,-,TRBJ2-7,CASSLGSGGENEQYF
TRBV30,-,TRBJ1-3,CAWSAGGGSGNTIYF
TRBV9,-,TRBJ2-3,CASSVTSGGADTQYF
TRBV19,-,TRBJ1-5,CASSRAGGDLQPQHF
TRBV11-2,few,TRBJ2-5,CASSFSQGETQYF
TRBV30,-,TRBJ1-3,CAWSSSGNTIYF
TRBV7-9,-,TRBJ1-2,CASSLEISGTHNNGYTF
TRBV6-1,-,TRBJ1-5,CASRIGDRVSQPQHF
TRBV7-2,few,TRBJ2-5,CASSLIVGGAQETQYF
TRBV7-2,few,TRBJ2-1,CASTPGRGNEQFF
TRBV2,few,TRBJ2-1,CASSERDNAYNEQFF
TRBV29-1,few,TRBJ2-2,CSVDRAGGNTGELFF
TRBV28,-,TRBJ2-2,CASSLAGTVSGELFF
TRBV6-5,-,TRBJ2-5,CASSYSRGTQETQYF
TRBV14,few,TRBJ2-2,CASSQGPTSGGGTGELFF
TRBV11-3,-,TRBJ2-3,CASSLDSGRGPLGQYF
TRBV29-1,-,TRBJ1-4,CSVEVLNEKLFF
TRBV2,-,TRBJ1-6,CASSQQTGYNSPLHF
TRBV6-5,-,TRBJ1-1,CASSPGQGGTEAFF
TRBV7-9,-,TRBJ2-7,CASGRSAYEQYF
TRBV29-1,few,TRBJ2-5,CSVATSGGETQYF
TRBV7-9,-,TRBJ2-3,CASSRTGNSVADTQYF
TRBV13,few,TRBJ2-7,CASSLSTYEQYF
TRBV29-1,-,TRBJ1-5,CSVLEDRVNQPQHF
TRBV5-4,-,TRBJ2-3,CASSPSPSGTSTDTQYF
TRBV9,-,TRBJ2-3,CASSPRGGVNADTQYF
TRBV6-1,few,TRBJ2-7,CASSENPGLAGHSYEQYF
TRBV4-2,-,TRBJ2-3,CASSQDTQNGDTQYF
TRBV6-5,-,TRBJ1-6,CASSYSGERMYSPLHF
TRBV6-1,few,TRBJ2-3,CASSEGGASTDTQYF
TRBV10-3,-,TRBJ2-3,CAISPQGRGTDTQYF
TRBV25-1,-,TRBJ1-1,CASSGQGGMNTEAFF
TRBV2,few,TRBJ2-1,CASSLLAGEQFF
TRBV7-2,few,TRBJ2-1,CASSLVGLAGSSYNEQFF
TRBV7-8,few,TRBJ2-5,CASSLGPGPGETQYF
TRBV7-2,-,TRBJ1-5,CASSLVGGVDQPQHF
TRBV7-9,-,TRBJ1-6,CASSLGQSSYNSPLHF
TRBV7-9,few,TRBJ2-1,CASTKGGHEQFF